This TCR beta chain was captured by sequencing in a study of cytomegalovirus exposure and HLA in healthy donors. Study-level background: The Caucasian-associated ancestry cluster held over 80% of 398 genotyped donors. The study, taken as a whole, reports: Immune exposure was documented only through CMV serostatus. In presence/absence analyses, roughly uniform sequencing depth across donors was assumed.

This clone was counted between two and nine times. Its antigen is unknown. The CDR3 spans 14 residues. Germline CDR1 SGHRS, CDR2 YFSETQ. V was clipped by 4 bases and J by 2 bases; unmatched bases: 4. The PCR ran on 60 Vbeta and 13 Jbeta primers. Profiled with immunoSEQ multiplex PCR; TCRdb holds only in-frame clones, not every one. The sample holds 200,000 to 250,000 clones, 80% to 85% seen once. The sample taken for sequencing was PBMCs. V and J are TRBV5-1 and TRBJ2-7, with 9 bases identical to TRBD2. This receptor was obtained from a boy aged 2-15 years in good health and CMV-seronegative. This CDR3 is CASSGGTSTYEQYF. CDR3 in DNA: TGCGCCAGCAGCGGGGGGACTAGCACCTACGAGCAGTACTTC.